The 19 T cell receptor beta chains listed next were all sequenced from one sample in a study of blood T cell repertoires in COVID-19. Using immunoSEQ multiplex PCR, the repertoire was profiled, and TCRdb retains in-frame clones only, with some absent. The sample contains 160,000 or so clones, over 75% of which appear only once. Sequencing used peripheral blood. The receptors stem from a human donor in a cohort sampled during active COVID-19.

The CDR3 DNA reads TGTGCCAGCAGCTTACTCCCACTCCTATCTGGGGCCAACGTCCTGACTTTC. Its protein product is CASSLLPLLSGANVLTF. The chain couples TRBV11-3 to TRBJ2-6; D is unresolved. Deletions cut 2 bases from V and 1 base from J, with 12 bases between. Germline V lookup: CDR1 SGHNT, CDR2 YENEEA. This CDR3 is 17 amino acids long. Using reference TRBV11-3 and TRBJ2-6 for the parts outside the CDR3, the full variable domain is EAGVVQSPRYKIIEKKQPVAFWCNPISGHNTLYWYLQNLGQGPELLIRYENEEAVDDSQLPKDRFSAERLKGVDSTLKIQPAELGDSAVYLCASSLLPLLSGANVLTFGAGSRLTVL.

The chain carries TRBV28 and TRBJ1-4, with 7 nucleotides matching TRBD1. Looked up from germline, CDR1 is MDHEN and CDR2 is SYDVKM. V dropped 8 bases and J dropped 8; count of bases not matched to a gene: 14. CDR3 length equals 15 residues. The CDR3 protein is CASSGLRTGGEKLFF. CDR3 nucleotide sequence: TGTGCCAGCTCTGGTCTTAGGACAGGTGGAGAAAAACTGTTTTTT.

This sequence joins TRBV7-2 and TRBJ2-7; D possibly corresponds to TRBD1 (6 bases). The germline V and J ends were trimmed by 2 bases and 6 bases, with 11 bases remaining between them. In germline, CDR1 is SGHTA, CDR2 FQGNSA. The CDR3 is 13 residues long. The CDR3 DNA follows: TGTGCCAGCAGCTTAACAGGGTTTGGCGAGCAGTACTTC. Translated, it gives CASSLTGFGEQYF.

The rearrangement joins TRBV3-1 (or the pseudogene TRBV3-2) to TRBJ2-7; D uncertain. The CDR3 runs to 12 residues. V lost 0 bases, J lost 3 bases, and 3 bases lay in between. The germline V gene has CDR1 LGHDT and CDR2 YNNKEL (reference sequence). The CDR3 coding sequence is TGTGCCAGCAGCCAAGACTACTACGAGCAGTACTTC. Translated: CASSQDYYEQYF.

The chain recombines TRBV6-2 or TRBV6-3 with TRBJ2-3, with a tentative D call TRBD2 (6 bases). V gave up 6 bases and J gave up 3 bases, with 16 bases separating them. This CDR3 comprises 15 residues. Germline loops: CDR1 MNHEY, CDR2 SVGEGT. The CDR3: CASSPRGGGTDTQYF. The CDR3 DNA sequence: TGTGCCAGCAGCCCACGGGGAGGAGGTACAGATACGCAGTATTTT.

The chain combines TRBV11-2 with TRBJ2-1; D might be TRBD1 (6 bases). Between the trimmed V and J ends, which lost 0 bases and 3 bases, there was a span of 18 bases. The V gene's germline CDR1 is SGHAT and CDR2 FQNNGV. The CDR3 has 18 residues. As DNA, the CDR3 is TGTGCCAGCAGCTTAGAAACTCAAATAGGGGGACACTACAATGAGCAGTTCTTC. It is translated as CASSLETQIGGHYNEQFF.

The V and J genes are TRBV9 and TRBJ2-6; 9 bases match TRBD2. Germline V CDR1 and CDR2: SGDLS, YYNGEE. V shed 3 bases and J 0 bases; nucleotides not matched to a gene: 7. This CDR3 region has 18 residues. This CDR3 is CASSALAGVNSGANVLTF. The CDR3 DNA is TGTGCCAGCAGCGCTTTAGCGGGGGTGAACTCTGGGGCCAACGTCCTGACTTTC.

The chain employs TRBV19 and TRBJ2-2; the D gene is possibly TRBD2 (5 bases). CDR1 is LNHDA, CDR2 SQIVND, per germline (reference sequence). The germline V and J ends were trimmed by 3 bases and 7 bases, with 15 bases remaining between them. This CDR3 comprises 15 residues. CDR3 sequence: CASSIEGGLGGELFF. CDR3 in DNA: TGTGCCAGTAGTATTGAGGGCGGTCTGGGCGGGGAGCTGTTTTTT.

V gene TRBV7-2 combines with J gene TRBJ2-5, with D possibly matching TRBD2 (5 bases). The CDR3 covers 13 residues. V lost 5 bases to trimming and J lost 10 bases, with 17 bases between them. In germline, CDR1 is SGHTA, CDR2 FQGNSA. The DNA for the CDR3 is TGTGCCAGCAGCCCCGGACTGGTCAGAGACCAGTACTTC. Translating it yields CASSPGLVRDQYF.

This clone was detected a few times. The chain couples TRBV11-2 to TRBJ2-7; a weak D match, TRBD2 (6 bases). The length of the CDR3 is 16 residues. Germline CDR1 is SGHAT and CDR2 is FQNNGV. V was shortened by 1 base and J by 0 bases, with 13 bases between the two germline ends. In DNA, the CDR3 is TGTGCCAGCAGCTTAGTCCCCGGGACTGGCTCCTACGAGCAGTACTTC. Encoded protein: CASSLVPGTGSYEQYF.

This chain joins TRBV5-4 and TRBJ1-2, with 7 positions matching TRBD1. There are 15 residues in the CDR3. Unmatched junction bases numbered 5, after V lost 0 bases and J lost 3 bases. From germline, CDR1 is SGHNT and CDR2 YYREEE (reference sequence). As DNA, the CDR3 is TGTGCCAGCAGCTTGGGGGGCCAGGGGGACTATGGCTACACCTTC. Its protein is CASSLGGQGDYGYTF. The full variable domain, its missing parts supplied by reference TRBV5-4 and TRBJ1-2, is ETGVTQSPTHLIKTRGQQVTLRCSSQSGHNTVSWYQQALGQGPQFIFQYYREEENGRGNFPPRFSGLQFPNYSSELNVNALELDDSALYLCASSLGGQGDYGYTFGSGTRLTVV.

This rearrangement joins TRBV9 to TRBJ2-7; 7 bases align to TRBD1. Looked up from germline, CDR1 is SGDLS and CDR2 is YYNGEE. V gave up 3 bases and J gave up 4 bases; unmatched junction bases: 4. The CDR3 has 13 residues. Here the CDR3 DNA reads TGTGCCAGCAGCGACCAACAGGGGTACGAGCAGTACTTC. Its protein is CASSDQQGYEQYF.

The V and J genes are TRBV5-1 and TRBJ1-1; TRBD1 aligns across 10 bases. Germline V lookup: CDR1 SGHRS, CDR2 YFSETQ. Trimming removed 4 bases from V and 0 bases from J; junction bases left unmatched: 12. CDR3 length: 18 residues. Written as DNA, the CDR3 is TGCGCCAGCAGCCAGCCACCCGGGACAGGGGCCTTGAACACTGAAGCTTTCTTT. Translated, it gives CASSQPPGTGALNTEAFF.

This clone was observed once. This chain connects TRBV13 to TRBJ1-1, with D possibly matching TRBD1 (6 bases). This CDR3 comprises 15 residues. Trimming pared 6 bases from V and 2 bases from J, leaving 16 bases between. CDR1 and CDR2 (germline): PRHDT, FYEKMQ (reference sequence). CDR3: CASSPRHRENTEAFF. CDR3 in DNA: TGTGCCAGCAGTCCTCGACACAGGGAAAACACTGAAGCTTTCTTT.

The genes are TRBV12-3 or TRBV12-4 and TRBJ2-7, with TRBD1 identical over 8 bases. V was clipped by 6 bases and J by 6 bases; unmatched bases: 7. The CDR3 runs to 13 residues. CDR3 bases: TGTGCCAGCAGCTTTCGACAGGGGAGCGAGCAGTACTTC. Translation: CASSFRQGSEQYF.

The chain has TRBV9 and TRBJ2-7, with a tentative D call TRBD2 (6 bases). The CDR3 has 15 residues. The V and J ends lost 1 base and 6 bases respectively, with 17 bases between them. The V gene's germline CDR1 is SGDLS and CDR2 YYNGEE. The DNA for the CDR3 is TGTGCCAGCAGCGTAAGGATGGGGGGTGAAGGCGAGCAGTACTTC. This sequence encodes CASSVRMGGEGEQYF.

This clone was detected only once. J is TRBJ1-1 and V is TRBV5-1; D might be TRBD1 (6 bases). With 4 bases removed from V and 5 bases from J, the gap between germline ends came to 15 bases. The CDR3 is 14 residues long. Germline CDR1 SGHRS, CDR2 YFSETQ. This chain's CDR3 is CASSASGDLTEAFF. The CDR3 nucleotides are TGCGCCAGCAGCGCCTCAGGGGACCTAACTGAAGCTTTCTTT.

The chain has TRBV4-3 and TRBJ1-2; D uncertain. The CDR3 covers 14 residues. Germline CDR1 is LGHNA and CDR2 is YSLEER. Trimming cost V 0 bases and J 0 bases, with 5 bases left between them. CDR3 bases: TGCGCCAGCAGCCAAGATCCCACTAACTATGGCTACACCTTC. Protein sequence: CASSQDPTNYGYTF.

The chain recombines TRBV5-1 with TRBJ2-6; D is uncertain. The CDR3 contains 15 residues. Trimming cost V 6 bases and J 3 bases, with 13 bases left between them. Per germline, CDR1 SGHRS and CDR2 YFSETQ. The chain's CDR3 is CASTPLVFGANVLTF. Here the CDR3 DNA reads TGCGCCAGCACCCCCCTCGTATTTGGGGCCAACGTCCTGACTTTC.